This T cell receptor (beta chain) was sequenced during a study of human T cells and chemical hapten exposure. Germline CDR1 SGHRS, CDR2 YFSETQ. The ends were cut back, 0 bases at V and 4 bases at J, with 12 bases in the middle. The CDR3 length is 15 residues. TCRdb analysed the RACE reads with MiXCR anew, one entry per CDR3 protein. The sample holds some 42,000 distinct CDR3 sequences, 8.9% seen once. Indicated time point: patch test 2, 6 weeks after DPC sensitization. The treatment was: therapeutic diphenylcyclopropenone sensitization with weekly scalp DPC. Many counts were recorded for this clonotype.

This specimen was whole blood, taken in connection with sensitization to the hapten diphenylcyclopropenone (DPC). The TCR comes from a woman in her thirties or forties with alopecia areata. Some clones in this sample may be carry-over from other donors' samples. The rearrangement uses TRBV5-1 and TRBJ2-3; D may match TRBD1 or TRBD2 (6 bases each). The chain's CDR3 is CASSLASGGPDTQYF. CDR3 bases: TGCGCCAGCAGCTTGGCCAGTGGGGGGCCAGATACGCAGTATTTT.